The text below deals with one T cell receptor beta chain. This sample was taken from a study of shared clonotypes between healthy human individuals. Data came from immunoSEQ multiplex PCR; TCRdb stores just in-frame clones and leaves some out. The table has approximately 2.3 million clones, more than 85% seen once. The CDR3 length is 15 residues. V lost 7 bases, J lost 4 bases, and 10 bases stayed unmatched. Germline V gives CDR1 SGHRS, CDR2 YFSETQ. The receptor was isolated from a man younger than 30 in good health. Some clones in this sample may be carry-over from other donors' samples. The sample was naive CD4+ T cells from PBMCs. Stated subset: CD45RA+ positively selected. The rearrangement uses TRBV5-1 and TRBJ2-3, with 9 nucleotides matching TRBD2. CDR3 DNA: TGCGCCAGCCGACTTGGCGGGAGGGATCCAGATACGCAGTATTTT. Translating gives CASRLGGRDPDTQYF.